This entry concerns a single T cell receptor beta chain. The authors' processing: Estimates of nucleated cell counts were drawn from the amplification of reference gene primers. Some clones are missing from TCRdb's copy, which holds only in-frame ones; the method was immunoSEQ multiplex PCR. The D gene and trimming were derived from the DNA, and the V and J assignments and clone size from that table. The data show around 250,000 clones, roughly 84% seen once. The data were obtained in a study of blood T cell repertoires in COVID-19. Study-level information: Sites across the United States, Italy and Spain contributed samples from acute and convalescent COVID-19.

Germline assignment: CDR1 LNHDA and CDR2 SQIVND (reference sequence). The V segment lost 7 bases and the J segment 5 bases; nucleotides outside the gene matches: 1. The CDR3 is 12 amino acids. V usage is TRBV19 and J usage is TRBJ2-2; TRBD1 matches 7 bases. Material: peripheral blood. This clonotype was sampled from a man aged 45 to 65 with active or convalescent COVID-19. CDR3 sequence reads: CASKQGTGELFF. CDR3 in DNA: TGTGCCAGTAAACAGGGGACCGGGGAGCTGTTTTTT.